Below, 10 T cell receptor beta chains from the same sample are listed, as sequenced in a study of cytomegalovirus exposure and HLA in healthy donors. Vbeta (60) and Jbeta (13) primers were used in the PCR. The data were produced by immunoSEQ multiplex PCR, yet TCRdb's version contains in-frame clones alone and is incomplete. The profile shows approximately 180,000 clones, about three quarters of them singletons. Specimen: PBMCs. The receptors here all came from a woman aged 30 to 39 in good health and CMV-seropositive.

Comments on this clone: A read error may account for a junction end that differs from germline. The same CDR3 is also encoded by other DNA sequences in this sample. This rearrangement joins TRBV2 to TRBJ2-7; 9 nucleotides agree with TRBD2. CDR1 and CDR2 from the germline V gene are SNHLY and FYNNEI. CDR3 length: 14 residues. CDR3 sequence reads: CASLAGLSSYEQYF. DNA of the CDR3: TGTGCCAGCCTAGCGGGGCTAAGCTCCTACGAGCAGTACTTT. Full variable domain (remainder filled in from reference TRBV2 and TRBJ2-7): EPEVTQTPSHQVTQMGQEVILRCVPISNHLYFYWYRQILGQKVEFLVSFYNNEISEKSEIFDDQFSVERPDGSNFTLKIRSTKLEDSAMYFCASLAGLSSYEQYFGPGTRLTVT.

This chain connects TRBV28 to TRBJ2-7; 11 bases are a match to TRBD2. Germline V gene data show CDR1 as MDHEN and CDR2 as SYDVKM. CDR3 length: 16 residues. Germline trimming cut 8 bases from V and 1 base from J; bases unmatched to any gene: 10. The CDR3 bases are TGTGCCAGCTGGCGCGGACTAGCGGGCACATCCTACGAGCAGTACTTC. It is translated as CASWRGLAGTSYEQYF.

The chain joins TRBV5-1 to TRBJ2-5; D remains unclear. The CDR3 is 12 residues long. The germline gives CDR1 SGHRS, CDR2 YFSETQ. V shed 1 base and J shed 3 bases, with 4 bases lying between them. The CDR3 nucleotides read TGCGCCAGCAGCTTGCCAGAAGAGACCCAGTACTTC. Translating it yields CASSLPEETQYF.

Comments on this clone: Other nucleotide sequences in the sample specify the same CDR3. This chain joins TRBV30 and TRBJ2-7; 7 bases agree with TRBD2. Looked up from germline, CDR1 is GTSNPN and CDR2 is SVGIG (reference sequence). With 2 bases clipped from V and 2 bases from J, the junction kept 3 bases outside the gene matches. The CDR3 is 13 residues long. Here the CDR3 DNA reads TGTGCCTGGAGTCCTAGCGGTCCCTACGAGCAGTACTTC. It translates to CAWSPSGPYEQYF. Full variable domain (rest looked up from reference TRBV30 and TRBJ2-7): SQTIHQWPATLVQPVGSPLSLECTVEGTSNPNLYWYRQAAGRGLQLLFYSVGIGQISSEVPQNLSASRPQDRQFILSSKKLLLSDSGFYLCAWSPSGPYEQYFGPGTRLTVT.

This clone showed up just a few times. This chain connects TRBV28 to TRBJ2-1; D gene ambiguous. Per germline, CDR1 MDHEN and CDR2 SYDVKM. The CDR3 is 12 residues long. Deletions cut 10 bases from V and 2 bases from J, with 9 bases between. The CDR3 here is CATQMTYNEQFF. For the CDR3, the DNA is TGTGCCACCCAGATGACCTACAATGAGCAGTTCTTC.

The chain employs TRBV28 and TRBJ2-1, with 10 bases that match TRBD2. The CDR3 sequence is 15 residues long. In germline, CDR1 is MDHEN, CDR2 SYDVKM. V shed 0 bases and J 9 bases; nucleotides not matched to a gene: 5. The CDR3 bases are TGTGCCAGCAGTTTATGGTCTAGCGGGAGAGGTGAGCAGTTCTTC. Its protein is CASSLWSSGRGEQFF.

This clone was counted only a few times. V usage is TRBV30 and J usage is TRBJ2-3; 9 bases agree with TRBD2. With 0 bases clipped from V and 7 bases from J, the junction kept 11 bases outside the gene matches. This CDR3 has 16 residues. The germline V gene encodes CDR1 GTSNPN and CDR2 SVGIG (reference sequence). The chain's CDR3 is CAWSVSLAGPVNTQYF. The DNA for the CDR3 is TGTGCCTGGAGTGTATCCCTAGCGGGGCCTGTAAATACGCAGTATTTT.

This clone has a single count. The CDR3 region is CASSQPRSQTGPLNYGYTF. The CDR3 DNA is TGCGCCAGCAGCCAGCCAAGATCCCAGACAGGCCCTCTAAACTATGGCTACACCTTC. The chain carries TRBV4-3 and TRBJ1-2; the D gene is possibly TRBD1 (6 bases). V was pared by 3 bases and J by 2 bases, with 25 bases between. Germline V gene lookup returns CDR1 LGHNA and CDR2 YSLEER. The CDR3 loop spans 19 amino acids.

The J gene is TRBJ2-3, the V gene TRBV5-1, with 7 positions matching TRBD2. Losses at the gene ends were 4 bases for V and 4 bases for J; bases not matched to a gene: 12. Germline V lookup: CDR1 SGHRS, CDR2 YFSETQ. The CDR3 is 16 amino acids. The CDR3 loop is CASSPRLVGGADTQYF. In DNA, the CDR3 is TGCGCCAGCAGCCCGAGACTAGTGGGAGGGGCAGATACGCAGTATTTT.

This chain links TRBV11-2 with TRBJ2-5, with D unresolved. The CDR3 totals 14 residues. CDR1 is SGHAT and CDR2 is FQNNGV in the germline V gene. Trimming pared 6 bases from V and 5 bases from J, leaving 16 bases between. This chain's CDR3 is CASSYIPAGETQYF. CDR3 bases: TGTGCCAGCAGTTATATCCCCGCAGGCGAGACCCAGTACTTC.